A selection of T cell receptor beta chains follows, all from one sample in a study of T cell responses to AZD1222 COVID-19 vaccine. Some clones are missing from TCRdb's copy, which holds only in-frame ones; the method was immunoSEQ multiplex PCR. Among approximately 100,000 clones listed, about nine tenths were seen once. This sample comprised peripheral blood, obtained on day 0 of AZD1222 vaccination. Receptor source: an adult in good health. Each CDR3 is given with its conserved first and last residue. Expanded clones get a size class; other rows say once, few or many, or leave the size out.

V gene,J gene,clone size,CDR3 protein
TRBV4-1,TRBJ1-3,once,CASSQAQSGNTIYF
TRBV2,TRBJ1-2,once,CASSEARGGFGYTF
TRBV27,TRBJ1-1,NA,CASSSGDGGEAFF
TRBV6-1,TRBJ2-7,once,CASSDPPYGGEQYF
TRBV11-2,TRBJ2-7,NA,CASSFLGEQYF
TRBV5-1,TRBJ2-3,NA,CASAEGGADTQYF
TRBV21-1,TRBJ2-1,NA,CASSYRGFSSYNEQFF
TRBV6-5,TRBJ1-5,NA,CASRGDSYQPQHF
TRBV29-1,TRBJ1-2,NA,CSVEDGTVRGVGYTF
TRBV2,TRBJ1-2,NA,CASRRAPGLLSYGYTF
TRBV9,TRBJ1-4,NA,CASSRIGNLNEKLFF
TRBV2,TRBJ1-5,NA,CASSGGSNQPQHF
TRBV5-1,TRBJ1-5,NA,CASSLDGQYNQPQHF
TRBV11-3,TRBJ2-2,NA,CASSRDRGRDTGELFF
TRBV19,TRBJ2-5,NA,CASSHPGQGGKETQYF
TRBV28,TRBJ2-1,NA,CASSLEANEQFF
TRBV3-1/TRBV3-2,TRBJ1-1,NA,CASTRGWGTEAFF
TRBV10-3,TRBJ2-1,NA,CAISEGREVDEQFF
TRBV5-1,TRBJ2-5,NA,CASSLAVAGGQAQYF
TRBV7-6,TRBJ2-7,NA,CASSPSEGFYEQYF